These 17 T cell receptor beta chains share one sample of origin, sequenced in a study of T cell responses to AZD1222 COVID-19 vaccine. Profiling relied on immunoSEQ multiplex PCR, and the TCRdb table lists in-frame clones only, not all of them. Of 90,000 to 100,000 clones in the sample, more than 70% were seen once. Material: peripheral blood, obtained 28 days after the second AZD1222 dose. Receptors were obtained from an adult who received the AZD1222 COVID-19 vaccine.

This clone was counted only a few times. This chain links TRBV20-1 with TRBJ2-7; D is possibly TRBD2 (6 bases). Looked up from germline, CDR1 is DFQATT and CDR2 is SNEGSKA (reference sequence). This CDR3 has 16 residues. V lost 3 bases and J lost 0, with 18 bases in between. The CDR3 region is CSASKPRLAFSYEQYF. CDR3 nucleotide sequence: TGCAGTGCTAGTAAACCGAGGCTAGCGTTCTCCTACGAGCAGTACTTC.

Worth noting for this clone: Other DNA sequences in this specimen translate into the identical CDR3. The chain uses TRBV5-1 and TRBJ2-2; D is unresolved. Trimming removed 0 bases from V and 2 bases from J, with 8 bases in between. Germline loops: CDR1 SGHRS, CDR2 YFSETQ. This CDR3 is 15 amino acids long. The CDR3: CASSLGTANTGELFF. CDR3 nucleotide sequence: TGCGCCAGCAGCTTGGGAACAGCAAACACCGGGGAGCTGTTTTTT.

The chain links TRBV29-1 to TRBJ1-2; no reliable D call. V was pared by 3 bases and J by 9 bases, with 14 bases between. This CDR3 has 12 amino acids. Germline CDR1 reads SQVTM; CDR2 reads ANQGSEA. For the CDR3, the DNA is TGCAGCGTTGATATCAATAGGCAGCGCTACACCTTC. Residues: CSVDINRQRYTF.

V usage is TRBV5-1 and J usage is TRBJ2-7, with D maybe TRBD2 (6 bases). The V end was cut by 4 bases, the J end by 3 bases, with 20 bases between. CDR3 size: 16 residues. CDR1 is SGHRS and CDR2 is YFSETQ in the germline V gene. The CDR3 is CASSRGTFEALYEQYF. The CDR3 region has the DNA TGCGCCAGCAGCCGTGGGACTTTCGAGGCGCTCTACGAGCAGTACTTC.

The rearrangement joins TRBV10-3 to TRBJ1-1; TRBD1 matches 10 bases. The CDR3 extends over 12 amino acids. V lost 10 bases, J lost 3 bases, and 2 bases stayed unmatched. Germline CDR1 reads ENHRY; CDR2 reads SYGVKD. The CDR3, as DNA: TGTGCCACCGGGACAGGGGACACTGAAGCTTTCTTT. As protein: CATGTGDTEAFF.

V is TRBV7-9 and J is TRBJ2-5; D unresolved. From germline, CDR1 is SEHNR and CDR2 FQNEAQ (reference sequence). V was pared by 4 bases and J by 2 bases, with 11 bases between. There are 14 residues in the CDR3. The CDR3 reads CASSSGAQQETQYF. Here the CDR3 DNA reads TGTGCCAGCAGCTCGGGTGCCCAACAAGAGACCCAGTACTTC.

The chain joins TRBV28 to TRBJ2-1; tentatively, D is TRBD1 (6 bases). Trimming pared 6 bases from V and 3 bases from J, leaving 12 bases between. CDR1 is MDHEN and CDR2 is SYDVKM in the germline V gene. The CDR3 is 14 amino acids. In DNA form, the CDR3 reads TGTGCCAGCAGGGGGGAACAGGGCTACAATGAGCAGTTCTTC. Its protein product is CASRGEQGYNEQFF.

The J gene is TRBJ1-3, the V gene TRBV28; D ambiguous. The CDR3 runs 15 residues. Trimming removed 7 bases from V and 2 bases from J, with 15 bases in between. Germline V gene lookup returns CDR1 MDHEN and CDR2 SYDVKM. CDR3 residues: CASTLPGLPGNTIYF. The CDR3 coding sequence is TGTGCCAGCACCCTCCCTGGGTTACCTGGAAACACCATATATTTT.

This chain uses TRBV4-1 with TRBJ1-5; D unclear. This CDR3 spans 16 amino acids. With 1 base removed from V and 0 bases from J, the gap between germline ends came to 10 bases. Germline V gene lookup returns CDR1 MGHRA and CDR2 YSYEKL. The CDR3 coding sequence is TGCGCCAGCAGCCAAGTGCCCAGTTATAGCAATCAGCCCCAGCATTTT. Amino acids: CASSQVPSYSNQPQHF.

The chain joins TRBV12-5 to TRBJ1-1; TRBD1 aligns across 11 bases. The germline V gene encodes CDR1 LGHNT and CDR2 FRNRAP. The CDR3 totals 15 residues. V gave up 5 bases and J gave up 1 base; unmatched junction bases: 3. The DNA for the CDR3 is TGTGCTAGTGGTCCCGGGACAGGGGGGAACACTGAAGCTTTCTTT. Protein product: CASGPGTGGNTEAFF.

The V and J genes are TRBV5-8 and TRBJ1-1, with D possibly being TRBD1 (5 bases). There are 14 residues in the CDR3. Germline values: CDR1 SGHTS, CDR2 YDEGEE. V was clipped by 2 bases and J by 10 bases, with 18 bases between them. The CDR3 DNA follows: TGTGCCAGCAGCTTCCCGGGGCGGGTTTCAGGAGCTTTCTTT. The encoded protein is CASSFPGRVSGAFF.

The chain combines TRBV6-1 with TRBJ2-2; possibly TRBD1 for D (6 bases). V gave up 2 bases and J gave up 0 bases, with 7 bases separating them. The CDR3 has 15 amino acids. Germline V gives CDR1 MNHNS, CDR2 SASEGT. CDR3 loop: CASSERQANTGELFF. CDR3 sequence (DNA): TGTGCCAGCAGTGAAAGACAGGCGAACACCGGGGAGCTGTTTTTT.

This chain connects TRBV6-5 to TRBJ2-7; D might be TRBD2 (6 bases). V lost 2 bases to trimming and J lost 0 bases, with 11 bases between them. This CDR3 comprises 15 residues. Germline lookup yields CDR1 MNHEY and CDR2 SVGAGI. The CDR3 spells CASSYSKTSSYEQYF. In DNA form, the CDR3 reads TGTGCCAGCAGTTACAGCAAGACTAGCTCCTACGAGCAGTACTTC.

V is TRBV5-1 and J is TRBJ2-5; D not resolved. V lost 1 base, J lost 5 bases, and 3 bases lay in between. The length of the CDR3 is 11 residues. CDR1 is SGHRS and CDR2 is YFSETQ in the germline V gene. In DNA form, the CDR3 reads TGCGCCAGCAGCTTGATGGAGACCCAGTACTTC. Amino acid sequence: CASSLMETQYF.

This chain links TRBV27 with TRBJ1-5; D ambiguous. This CDR3 has 13 residues. CDR1 is MNHEY, CDR2 SMNVEV, per germline (reference sequence). Trimming removed 0 bases from V and 2 bases from J, with 2 bases in between. As DNA, the CDR3 is TGTGCCAGCAGTTTATCGGGCAATCAGCCCCAGCATTTT. Translated: CASSLSGNQPQHF.

The CDR3 sequence is CASSLDRWTEAFF. In nucleotides, the CDR3 is TGTGCCAGCAGCCTGGACAGGTGGACTGAAGCTTTCTTT. V gene TRBV3-1 (or the pseudogene TRBV3-2) combines with J gene TRBJ1-1; 7 bases line up with TRBD1. The CDR3 totals 13 residues. The J segment lost 5 bases and the V segment lost 4 bases, leaving 4 bases of the junction unmatched. Germline CDR1 is LGHDT and CDR2 is YNNKEL (reference sequence).

The gene calls are TRBV6-5 and TRBJ1-2, with D possibly TRBD1 on 5 matching bases. CDR1 is MNHEY and CDR2 is SVGAGI in the germline V gene. V was pared by 5 bases and J by 7 bases, with 17 bases between. The CDR3 extends over 14 amino acids. The CDR3 DNA follows: TGTGCCAGCAGTAACCCTCGGGGCTACGCTGGCTACACCTTC. Translating it yields CASSNPRGYAGYTF.